Shown below are 25 T cell receptor beta chains from a single sample sequenced in a study of T cells after yellow fever vaccination. TCRdb processed the 5' RACE reads anew with MiXCR; each CDR3 protein has one entry. The profile shows fewer than 6,000 distinct CDR3 sequences, less than 10% of them singletons. The source was PBMCs, either bulk or a sorted T-cell subset (CD4+, CD8+, memory, or dextramer-sorted; not recorded which), collected 15 days after the yellow fever booster vaccination. The receptors come from a man aged 30 to 45 who received the YFV17D yellow fever vaccine.

This clonotype is categorized as medium-sized. The chain couples TRBV29-1 to TRBJ2-7; the D gene is possibly TRBD1 (6 bases). This CDR3 spans 12 amino acids. In germline, CDR1 is SQVTM, CDR2 ANQGSEA. Trimming stripped 6 bases from V and 3 bases from J, with 12 bases between. The chain's CDR3 is CSVIQGVYEQYF. Here the CDR3 DNA reads TGCAGCGTAATACAGGGTGTCTACGAGCAGTACTTC.

This rearrangement joins TRBV5-1 to TRBJ1-2, with 11 bases aligning to TRBD1. The trim removed 0 bases at V and 4 bases at J, leaving 5 bases unmatched. This CDR3 has 16 residues. The germline CDR1 and CDR2 sequences are SGHRS and YFSETQ. The CDR3 region has the DNA TGCGCCAGCAGCTTGGAGATAGGACAGGGGGCCTATGGCTACACCTTC. As protein: CASSLEIGQGAYGYTF.

This clonotype is large within its sample. The chain recombines TRBV29-1 with TRBJ2-3; D gene unclear. The CDR3 is 13 residues long. The V end lost 7 bases, the J end lost 5 bases, and 16 bases lay between the germline ends. Germline assignment: CDR1 SQVTM and CDR2 ANQGSEA. The CDR3 DNA reads TGCAGCGCCATCTTAGCCGGGCGAGATACGCAGTATTTT. This sequence encodes CSAILAGRDTQYF.

This clonotype was detected ten times or more. The V call is TRBV7-2, the J call TRBJ2-1; 8 bases are shared with TRBD1. Germline assignment: CDR1 SGHTA and CDR2 FQGNSA. V trimming: 4 bases; J trimming: 10 bases; junction bases outside the gene matches: 6. The CDR3 loop spans 13 amino acids. As DNA, the CDR3 is TGTGCCAGCAGCTCCGGACAGGGTCGGGAGCAGTTCTTC. Its translation is CASSSGQGREQFF.

This clonotype is labeled medium-sized. The chain employs TRBV24-1 and TRBJ2-2; D not certain. V gave up 3 bases and J gave up 7 bases, with 14 bases separating them. From germline, CDR1 is KGHDR and CDR2 SFDVKD. The CDR3 has 15 amino acids. The CDR3 reads CATSDPVGVDGELFF. Written as DNA, the CDR3 is TGTGCCACCAGTGATCCCGTAGGAGTCGACGGGGAGCTGTTTTTT.

By frequency in the sample, this clonotype is medium-sized. V and J are TRBV19 and TRBJ2-1; D gene uncertain. V lost 6 bases and J 8 bases, leaving 8 bases between the germline ends. The CDR3 is 11 amino acids. Germline loops: CDR1 LNHDA, CDR2 SQIVND (reference sequence). CDR3 bases: TGTGCCAGTAGAAACAGCGATGAGCAGTTCTTC. Amino acid sequence: CASRNSDEQFF.

This clonotype is deemed medium-sized. The chain recombines TRBV4-3 with TRBJ2-3; no clear D. The germline V gene has CDR1 LGHNA and CDR2 YSLEER. This CDR3 has 17 amino acids. Trimming cost V 0 bases and J 1 base, with 14 bases left between them. The CDR3, as DNA: TGCGCCAGCAGCCAAGACGCCCCGAGCGACGGCACAGATACGCAGTATTTT. Its protein product is CASSQDAPSDGTDTQYF.

This clonotype is medium-sized (0.01 to 0.1%). J is TRBJ2-3 and V is TRBV7-2; the D gene could be TRBD1 or TRBD2 (5 bases each). CDR3 length equals 16 residues. Trimming took off 2 bases at V and 1 base at J, with 13 bases between the two ends. CDR1 and CDR2 from the germline V gene are SGHTA and FQGNSA. CDR3 DNA sequence: TGTGCCAGCAGCTTATCTGGGGGTTTGGGCACAGATACGCAGTATTTT. This gives the protein CASSLSGGLGTDTQYF.

This clonotype is medium-sized by share. The genes are TRBV5-6 and TRBJ2-7, with a weak D call TRBD2 (5 bases). This CDR3 region has 13 residues. Trimming removed 2 bases from V and 6 bases from J, with 12 bases in between. Germline V CDR1 and CDR2: SGHDT, YYEEEE. The CDR3 nucleotides read TGTGCCAGCAGCTTAGGACTGCCGGGCGAGCAGTACTTC. This gives the protein CASSLGLPGEQYF.

This clonotype counts as medium-sized (0.01 to 0.1%). The chain has TRBV9 and TRBJ1-5, with D uncertain. Trimming stripped 3 bases from V and 4 bases from J, with 8 bases between. Germline V CDR1 and CDR2: SGDLS, YYNGEE. The CDR3 has 13 amino acids. CDR3 protein: CASSASTNQPQHF. As DNA, the CDR3 is TGTGCCAGCAGCGCTAGTACAAATCAGCCCCAGCATTTT.

The chain carries TRBV24-1 and TRBJ1-2; the D gene is possibly TRBD1 (5 bases). The CDR3 has 14 residues. CDR1 KGHDR and CDR2 SFDVKD come from the germline V gene. The CDR3 spells CAASYMTESYGYTF. The CDR3 region has the DNA TGTGCGGCCAGTTATATGACAGAGTCCTATGGCTACACCTTC.

This clonotype was seen repeatedly, ten times or more. The gene calls are TRBV7-2 and TRBJ2-5; 8 positions agree with TRBD2. J was trimmed by 1 base and V by 6 bases; bases with no gene match: 7. This CDR3 is built from 15 residues. Germline loops: CDR1 SGHTA, CDR2 FQGNSA. CDR3 in amino acids: CASSRSGGPQETQYF. The DNA of the CDR3 is TGTGCCAGCAGTCGCAGCGGGGGCCCCCAAGAGACCCAGTACTTC.

In its sample, this clonotype ranks as medium-sized. The chain links TRBV5-1 to TRBJ1-4; possibly TRBD1 for D (6 bases). The CDR3 sequence is 15 residues long. Trimming took 7 bases from V and 8 from J, leaving 21 bases between them. The germline V gene encodes CDR1 SGHRS and CDR2 YFSETQ. The CDR3 protein is CASAPASGAREKLFF. CDR3 DNA sequence: TGCGCCAGCGCCCCCGCGTCGGGGGCGAGGGAAAAACTGTTTTTT.

Within the sample, this clonotype is medium-sized. The V call is TRBV20-1, the J call TRBJ2-2, with 8 bases identical to TRBD1. This CDR3 has 14 residues. The germline gives CDR1 DFQATT, CDR2 SNEGSKA (reference sequence). Trimming cost V 3 bases and J 3 bases; bases outside gene matches: 3. CDR3 residues: CSARRTGYTGELFF. The CDR3 DNA sequence: TGCAGTGCTAGGCGGACAGGGTACACCGGGGAGCTGTTTTTT.

In its sample, this clonotype ranks as medium-sized. The chain is built from TRBV29-1 and TRBJ1-2; D is ambiguous. This CDR3 is 12 amino acids long. V lost 4 bases and J 5 bases, leaving 11 bases between the germline ends. Germline assignment: CDR1 SQVTM and CDR2 ANQGSEA. CDR3 in amino acids: CSVVMGSYGYTF. The CDR3, as DNA: TGCAGCGTTGTTATGGGAAGTTATGGCTACACCTTC.

By sample share, this clonotype is medium-sized. This chain connects TRBV20-1 to TRBJ2-7; D unresolved. Germline assignment: CDR1 DFQATT and CDR2 SNEGSKA (reference sequence). V was cut by 1 base and J by 4 bases, with 8 bases left in between. The CDR3 is 12 residues long. CDR3 residues: CSARAPEYEQYF. The CDR3 DNA follows: TGCAGTGCTAGAGCTCCGGAGTACGAGCAGTACTTC.

This clonotype is medium-sized (0.01 to 0.1%) by share. V and J are TRBV7-6 and TRBJ2-2; D gene unclear. Trimming removed 2 bases from V and 4 bases from J, with 5 bases in between. The CDR3 is made up of 13 amino acids. Germline V CDR1 and CDR2: SGHVS, FNYEAQ. CDR3 nucleotides: TGTGCCAGCAGCTTATCCGGCACCGGGGAGCTGTTTTTT. It codes for CASSLSGTGELFF.

This clonotype ranks as medium-sized. The chain carries TRBV19 and TRBJ1-4; TRBD1 matches at 8 bases. Losses at the gene ends were 5 bases for V and 6 bases for J; bases not matched to a gene: 8. The CDR3 loop spans 15 amino acids. Germline V lookup: CDR1 LNHDA, CDR2 SQIVND (reference sequence). The CDR3 DNA reads TGTGCCAGTAGTGGAACCGGGACAGGAGATGAAAAACTGTTTTTT. Amino acids: CASSGTGTGDEKLFF.

V gene TRBV20-1 combines with J gene TRBJ2-7, with TRBD1 as a possible D gene (6 bases). Germline CDR1 DFQATT, CDR2 SNEGSKA (reference sequence). CDR3 length: 15 residues. V lost 1 base to trimming and J lost 3 bases, with 16 bases between them. CDR3 region: CSARAQGQGFYEQYF. In nucleotides, the CDR3 is TGCAGTGCTAGAGCGCAGGGGCAGGGGTTCTACGAGCAGTACTTC.

Sample share makes this clonotype medium-sized. The V call is TRBV5-1, the J call TRBJ2-3, with D unclear. Germline-derived CDR1 and CDR2 are SGHRS and YFSETQ. The CDR3 consists of 16 residues. Trimming pared 0 bases from V and 0 bases from J, leaving 11 bases between. The CDR3 here is CASSLVPDLSTDTQYF. CDR3 DNA sequence: TGCGCCAGCAGCTTGGTACCTGACTTAAGCACAGATACGCAGTATTTT.

Sample share makes this clonotype medium-sized. CDR3 DNA sequence: TGTGCCAGTAGTATTACAGGGGGCAATCAGCCCCAGCATTTT. Amino acid sequence: CASSITGGNQPQHF. The chain uses TRBV19 and TRBJ1-5, with 7 bases aligning to TRBD1. The germline V gene has CDR1 LNHDA and CDR2 SQIVND (reference sequence). The CDR3 sequence is 14 residues long. Trimming at V came to 3 bases and at J to 2 bases, leaving 1 base not matched to a gene.

This clonotype came up many times. The V gene is TRBV7-2, the J gene TRBJ1-5; no clear D. This CDR3 contains 15 residues. V was cut by 0 bases and J by 8 bases, with 14 bases left in between. Germline loops: CDR1 SGHTA, CDR2 FQGNSA. CDR3 residues: CASSLALGSGKPQHF. In DNA, the CDR3 is TGTGCCAGCAGCTTAGCCCTAGGGTCGGGGAAGCCCCAGCATTTT. The full variable domain, in which reference TRBV7-2 and TRBJ1-5 provide the parts outside the CDR3, is GAGVSQSPSNKVTEKGKDVELRCDPISGHTALYWYRQSLGQGLEFLIYFQGNSAPDKSGLPSDRFSAERTGGSVSTLTIQRTQQEDSAVYLCASSLALGSGKPQHFGDGTRLSIL.

This clonotype was recorded at least ten times. For the CDR3, the DNA is TGTGCCAGCAGCCAAGAGGGACAGGGACGACTAGCGGGAACCTACAATGAGCAGTTCTTC. Translated: CASSQEGQGRLAGTYNEQFF. This chain links TRBV3-1 with TRBJ2-1, with TRBD2 matching 11 bases. In germline, CDR1 is LGHDT, CDR2 YNNKEL (reference sequence). CDR3 length: 20 residues. V lost 0 bases to trimming and J lost 2 bases; unmatched junction nucleotides: 12.

In its sample, this clonotype ranks as medium-sized. This sequence joins TRBV12-3 or TRBV12-4 and TRBJ2-3; D remains ambiguous. V was shortened by 1 base and J by 2 bases, with 4 bases between the two germline ends. The CDR3 sequence is 13 residues long. The CDR3 loop is CASSLDHTDTQYF. In DNA form, the CDR3 reads TGTGCCAGCAGTTTAGACCACACAGATACGCAGTATTTT.

This clonotype is deemed medium-sized (0.01 to 0.1%). The CDR3 sequence: CASSQEALFTDTGELFF. CDR3 nucleotides: TGCGCCAGCAGCCAAGAGGCCCTCTTTACTGACACCGGGGAGCTGTTTTTT. This sequence joins TRBV4-3 and TRBJ2-2, with unresolved D. The CDR3 has 17 amino acids. The germline V and J ends were trimmed by 0 bases and 3 bases, with 14 bases remaining between them. Germline CDR1 is LGHNA and CDR2 is YSLEER.